This T cell receptor beta chain is from a study of cytomegalovirus exposure and HLA in healthy donors (dated by TCRdb to about 2017). Broadly, across the study: In an earlier analysis of fewer than 750 of the donors, under 300 Gb of sequence data and 95 million to 130 million unique TCR beta sequences from 150 million to 200 million T cells were reported. Roughly 300 gigabases of sequencing data and around 85 million unique TCR sequences made up an early release that covered approximately 620 HLA-typed donors. The genetic ancestry cluster associated with self-reported Caucasian donors included roughly four fifths of the roughly 380 genotyped donors. The study was designed to test whether signatures of past pathogen exposure could be identified by cataloging public T cell receptors. The study profiled the T cell repertoires of fewer than 850 subjects by immunosequencing and related them to cytomegalovirus serostatus. A separate validation cohort of over 95 different subjects was used in addition to the 666-subject first cohort. High-throughput TCR immunosequencing, statistical association of individual TCRs with disease status, and machine learning were combined to predict cytomegalovirus infection status. A later analysis re-examined previously published TCR beta repertoires from several hundred donors and added high-resolution HLA genotyping to investigate patterns of TCR occurrence. Rather than using new phenotypic data, the later analysis identified candidate immune exposures from TCR beta sequences and from how often those sequences occurred across donors. An earlier analysis of around 540 of the donors applied high-throughput TCR beta sequencing to assess whether each TCR beta V gene segment acted as functional or pseudogenic. Donor age, sex, ethnicity and CMV serostatus were collected together with the repertoire data. In a later genetic analysis, genome-wide SNP genotypes for about three fifths of the roughly 670 donors were used, and that subset was treated as a discovery cohort. All discovery cohort repertoires had been generated on a single sequencing platform. HLA typing covered class I and class II loci at four-digit resolution. The number of typed donors differed by locus: about 629-640 for A, B, C, DRB1 and DQB1; 500 to 550 for DQA1; 606 for DPA1; and 400 to 480 for DPB1. About five DR-DQ haplotypes were treated as single units for association and clustering because of strong linkage in the cohort. Among some 400 genotyped donors of the cohort, an average of 235,054 unique TCR beta nucleotide sequences were sequenced per donor, around 20% of them non-productive.

Receptor amplification or capture employed the immunoSEQ multiplex PCR assay. For the multiplex PCR, a mixture combining 60 forward primers for TCR Vbeta segments and 13 reverse primers for TCR Jbeta segments was used. Amplification of the CDR3 region of rearranged TCR beta genes was performed with a multiplex PCR assay on genomic DNA. Amplified TCR beta libraries were sequenced as 87-base-pair reads on the Illumina HiSeq System. The paper's processing steps were these. In a later analysis, approximately 74 million unique TCR beta chains were counted across the roughly 700 repertoires, and approximately 11 million of these chains were shared by at least two donors. To remove PCR and sequencing errors, raw reads were error-corrected and collapsed into unique sequences using a nearest-neighbor algorithm that merged closely related sequences. To assign V, D and J gene segments, CDR3 sequences were aligned to IMGT reference sequences. For a sequence to be retained, a match of at least six nucleotides to both a V gene segment and a J gene segment was required. A rearrangement was called productive if the CDR3 had no stop codons and remained in frame with V and J, and every other rearrangement was called non-productive. CDR3 was defined by IMGT convention, running from the second conserved V-encoded cysteine to the conserved J-encoded phenylalanine. Sequences without an unambiguous match to a single V gene segment were excluded from the earlier analysis of over 500 of the donors. In an earlier analysis of roughly 500 of the donors, V segments were called functional above 56.7% productive rearrangements and were called segregating when the between-donor standard deviation exceeded 5%. A statistical classification framework was developed to diagnose cytomegalovirus status using the catalog of TCR beta chain sequences. In a later analysis, TCR nucleotide sequences were compared against IMGT/GENE-DB human TR gene sequences so that V and J genes could be assigned. A later analysis assigned CDR3 sequences and most-parsimonious VDJ recombination scenarios with the TCRdist pipeline. In a later analysis, each TCR beta chain was defined by its CDR3 amino acid sequence together with its V-gene family, and reads without a unique V-gene family were excluded. In a later analysis, around 600 highly shared, low-generation-probability nucleotide sequences were removed to address suspected cross-contamination and a sequencing artifact. In a later analysis, a clonal expansion index for each public chain was calculated from normalized within-repertoire ranks of inferred template counts. A later analysis computed generation probabilities with a VDJ recombination model fitted to out-of-frame rearrangements, and checked the results against IGoR. A later analysis scored TCR-TCR, TCR-HLA and TCR-CMV co-occurrence with hypergeometric tests, applying a repertoire-size bias correction to TCR pairs. A later analysis estimated false discovery rates by permuting HLA or CMV assignments 20 times. A later analysis grouped co-occurring TCRs with DBSCAN, adding TCRdist sequence similarity when clustering within HLA-allele-positive subsets. Co-occurrence clustering excluded repertoires with fewer than 30,000 or more than 120,000 public chains, plus five with anomalous nucleotide sharing. What TCRdb holds here is the immuneACCESS table cut down to in-frame rearrangements. Part of the clones is not present; checked against another copy, under half of the missing clones reflect an unresolved V gene, and the others are unexplained. D and trimming were read from the DNA, whereas the V and J calls and clone size are those reported in that table. The sample table holds under 130,000 clones, of which 65% to 80% were seen once. The ten largest clones take up more than 4.5% of the sample.

The CDR3 goes from the cysteine to the phenylalanine over 14 residues. CDR3 DNA only is kept here, 42 bases in frame from base 1. Trimming removed 3 bases from V and 3 bases from J; the gene matches leave 7 bases unexplained. CDR1 and CDR2, looked up from the germline V gene, are SQVTM and ANQGSEA. What the work shows at the level of the full study, not this receptor alone: It was suggested by the authors that the approach could potentially be generalized to other disease states and immunological phenotypes. Broadly in line with IMGT annotations, most TCR beta V segments showed up in productive rearrangements about 90% or about 30% of the time in an earlier analysis of roughly 590 of the donors. Some IMGT-functional V segments, including TRBV6-2 and TRBV6-3, could not be told apart with the 87-base-pair reads, so those segments were excluded. Because some donors lacked HLA typing at each locus, the association tests relied only on the typed subset. A total of roughly 160 TCR beta chains were listed by the study as associated with cytomegalovirus. Presence/absence analyses assumed roughly uniform sequencing depth across donors, an assumption that may not hold. A later genetic analysis associated a missense DCLRE1C variant with V-gene and J-gene trimming of TCR beta chains, and an independent cohort replicated the association. CMV serostatus was the only immune exposure information available for the cohort. Because counts were too low, about 18 rarely observed V segments, including chromosome 9 orphons, were excluded from the earlier analysis of some 590 of the donors. In a later analysis, TCR association rates were found to vary across HLA loci, with the most associated TCRs seen for DRB1 alleles and the fewest for HLA-C alleles. In this cohort, only TCR beta chains were sequenced, and detectable features were limited by the absence of alpha or paired-chain data. A cluster of highly shared sequence variants was judged likely to represent a technical artifact of the sequencing pipeline. In a later analysis, around 17,000 TCR beta sequences were associated with specific HLA alleles at a false discovery rate of 0.05. Most TCR sequences were seen in very few donors, while some public TCRs were found in many individuals. In a later analysis, several top co-occurrence clusters were reported to appear linked to parvovirus B19, influenza, CMV and Epstein-Barr virus. According to a later analysis, most CMV-associated TCR beta chains appeared to be HLA-restricted, and the HLA associations seemed to be driven largely by CMV exposure. Compared with the roughly 700-donor mean, donors in an Asian-associated ancestry cluster had fewer N-insertions in productive TCRs, according to a later genetic analysis. Correlated functional status among segregating V segments might be attributable to linkage disequilibrium, but an unknown experimental factor could not be ruled out. The classifier was reported to diagnose cytomegalovirus status with high specificity and sensitivity in both the original and validation cohorts. Assigning TCR associations to individual alleles was difficult when HLA alleles, especially DR and DQ, strongly co-occurred. A later analysis found that HLA-associated TCR beta chains were more clonally expanded and had lower generation probabilities than equally common non-associated chains. A further reported finding was that TCR beta sequences accurately predicted the HLA-A and HLA-B alleles for most subjects in the first cohort. A few of the identified cytomegalovirus-associated TCR beta chains were confirmed in vitro to be specific for cytomegalovirus antigens.

On this clone: Its antigen has not been determined. No base quality values were provided; no much bigger clone lies one nucleotide off.

The cohort was made up of hundreds of healthy bone marrow donors. At the time of sampling, all cohort members were nominally healthy, though unrecorded immune exposures were likely present. The donor was CMV seropositive and belonged to the group of over 250 seropositive cohort members. Each donor provided a peripheral blood sample, and peripheral blood mononuclear cells were used for TCR beta sequencing. The Qiagen DNeasy Blood Extraction Kit was used to extract genomic DNA from the blood cell samples. The sequencing sample was made of PBMCs. The TCR comes from a female donor in good health and CMV-seropositive. The sequence joins TRBV29-1 to TRBJ1-1; 7 bases in the junction line up with TRBD1. The CDR3 loop reads CSVDGRGSDTEAFF. The sequenced DNA is TGCAGCGTTGACGGCAGGGGGTCGGACACTGAAGCTTTCTTT.